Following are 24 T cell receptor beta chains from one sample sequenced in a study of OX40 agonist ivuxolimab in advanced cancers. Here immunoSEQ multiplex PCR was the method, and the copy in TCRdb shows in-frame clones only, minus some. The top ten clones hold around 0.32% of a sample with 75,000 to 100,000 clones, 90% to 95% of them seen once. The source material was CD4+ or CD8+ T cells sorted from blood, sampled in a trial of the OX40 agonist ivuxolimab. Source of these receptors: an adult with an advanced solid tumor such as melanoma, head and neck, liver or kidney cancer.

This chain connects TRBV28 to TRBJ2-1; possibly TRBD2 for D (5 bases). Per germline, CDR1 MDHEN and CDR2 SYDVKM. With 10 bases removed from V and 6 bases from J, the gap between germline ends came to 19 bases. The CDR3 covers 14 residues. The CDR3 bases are TGTGCCACCCTCTCCGGGGTAAGATCCAATGAGCAGTTCTTC. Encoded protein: CATLSGVRSNEQFF.

The CDR3 coding sequence is TGTGCCAGCAGAACCGGGACTAGCGGGATTCGGCAGTACTTC. The encoded protein is CASRTGTSGIRQYF. V gene TRBV6-5 combines with J gene TRBJ2-7; 13 bases align to TRBD2. Germline V gives CDR1 MNHEY, CDR2 SVGAGI. The CDR3 spans 14 residues. V gave up 6 bases and J gave up 9 bases; unmatched junction bases: 8.

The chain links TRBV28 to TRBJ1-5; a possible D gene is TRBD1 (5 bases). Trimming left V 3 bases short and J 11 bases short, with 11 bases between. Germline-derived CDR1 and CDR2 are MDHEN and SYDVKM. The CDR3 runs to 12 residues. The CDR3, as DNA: TGTGCCAGCAGTTTTAACCTAGGGGCCCAGCATTTT. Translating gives CASSFNLGAQHF.

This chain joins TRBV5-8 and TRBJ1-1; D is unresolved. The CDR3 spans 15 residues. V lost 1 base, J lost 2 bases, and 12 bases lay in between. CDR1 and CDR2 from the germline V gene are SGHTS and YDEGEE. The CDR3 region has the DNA TGTGCCAGCAGCTTGTTCCGGTCCCGAAACACTGAAGCTTTCTTT. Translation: CASSLFRSRNTEAFF.

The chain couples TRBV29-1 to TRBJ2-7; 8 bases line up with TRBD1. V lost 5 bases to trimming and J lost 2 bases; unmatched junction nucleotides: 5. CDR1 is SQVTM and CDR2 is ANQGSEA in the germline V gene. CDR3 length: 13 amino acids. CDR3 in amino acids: CSVWDRPPYEQYF. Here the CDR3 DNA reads TGCAGCGTTTGGGACAGGCCGCCCTACGAGCAGTACTTC.

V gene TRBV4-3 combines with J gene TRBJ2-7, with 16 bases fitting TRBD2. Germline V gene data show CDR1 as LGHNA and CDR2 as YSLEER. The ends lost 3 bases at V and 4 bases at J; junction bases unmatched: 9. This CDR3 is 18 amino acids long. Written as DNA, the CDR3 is TGCGCCAGCAGCCAGGGACTAGCGGGAGGGCCCGTTAATTACGAGCAGTACTTC. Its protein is CASSQGLAGGPVNYEQYF.

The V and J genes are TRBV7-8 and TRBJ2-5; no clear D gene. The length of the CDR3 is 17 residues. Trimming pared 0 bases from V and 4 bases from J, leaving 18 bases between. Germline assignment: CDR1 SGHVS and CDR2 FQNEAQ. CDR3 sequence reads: CASSLAKDGQERETQYF. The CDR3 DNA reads TGTGCCAGCAGCTTAGCGAAAGACGGGCAGGAGCGAGAGACCCAGTACTTC. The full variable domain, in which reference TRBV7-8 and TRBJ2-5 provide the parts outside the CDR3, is GAGVSQSPRYKVAKRGQDVALRCDPISGHVSLFWYQQALGQGPEFLTYFQNEAQLDKSGLPSDRFFAERPEGSVSTLKIQRTQQEDSAVYLCASSLAKDGQERETQYFGPGTRLLVL.

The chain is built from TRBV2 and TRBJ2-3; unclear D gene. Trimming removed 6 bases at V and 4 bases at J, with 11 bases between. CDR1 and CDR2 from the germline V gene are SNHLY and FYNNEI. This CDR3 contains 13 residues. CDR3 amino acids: CASRPVGSDTQYF. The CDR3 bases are TGTGCCAGCAGGCCCGTGGGATCAGATACGCAGTATTTT.

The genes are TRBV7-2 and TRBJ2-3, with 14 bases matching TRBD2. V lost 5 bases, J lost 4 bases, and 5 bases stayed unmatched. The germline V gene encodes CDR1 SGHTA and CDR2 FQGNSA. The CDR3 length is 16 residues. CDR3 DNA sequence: TGTGCCAGCAGCAAGACTAGCGGGAGGGCCCCAGATACGCAGTATTTT. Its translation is CASSKTSGRAPDTQYF.

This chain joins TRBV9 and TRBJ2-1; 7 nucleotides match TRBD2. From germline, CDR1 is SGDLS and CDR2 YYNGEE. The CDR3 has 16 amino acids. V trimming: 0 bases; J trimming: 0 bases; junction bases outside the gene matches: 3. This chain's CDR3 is CASSVGLADSYNEQFF. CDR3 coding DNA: TGTGCCAGCAGCGTAGGCCTAGCGGACTCCTACAATGAGCAGTTCTTC.

The CDR3 nucleotides read TGTGCCATCAGTGTTGGGGCCTCGAGAGGCAATGAGCAGTTCTTC. This sequence encodes CAISVGASRGNEQFF. The V and J genes are TRBV10-3 and TRBJ2-1; weak D call: TRBD1 (5 bases). CDR1 and CDR2 (germline): ENHRY, SYGVKD. There are 15 residues in the CDR3. Trimming left V 4 bases short and J 6 bases short, with 16 bases between.

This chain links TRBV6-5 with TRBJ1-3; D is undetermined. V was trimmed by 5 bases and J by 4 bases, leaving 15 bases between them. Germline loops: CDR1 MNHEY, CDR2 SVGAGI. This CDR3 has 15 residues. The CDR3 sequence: CASSREGLAGNTIYF. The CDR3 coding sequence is TGTGCCAGCAGTCGCGAAGGGCTAGCCGGAAACACCATATATTTT.

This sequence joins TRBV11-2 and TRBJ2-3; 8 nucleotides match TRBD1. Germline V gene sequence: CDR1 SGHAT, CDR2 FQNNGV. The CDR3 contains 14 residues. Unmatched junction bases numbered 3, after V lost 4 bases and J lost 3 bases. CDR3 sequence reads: CASSSRTGTDTQYF. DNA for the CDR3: TGTGCCAGCAGCTCTCGGACAGGGACAGATACGCAGTATTTT.

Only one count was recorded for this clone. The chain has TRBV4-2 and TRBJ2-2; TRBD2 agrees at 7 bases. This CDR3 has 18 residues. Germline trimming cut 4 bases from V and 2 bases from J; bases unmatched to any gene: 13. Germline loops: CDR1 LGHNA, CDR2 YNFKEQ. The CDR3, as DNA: TGTGCCAGCAGCCCCCCTCGTGTGCTAGCGGTTAACACCGGGGAGCTGTTTTTT. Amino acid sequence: CASSPPRVLAVNTGELFF.

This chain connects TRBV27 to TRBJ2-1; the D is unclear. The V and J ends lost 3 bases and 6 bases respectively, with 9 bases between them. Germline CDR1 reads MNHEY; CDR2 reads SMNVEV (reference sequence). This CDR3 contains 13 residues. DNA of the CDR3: TGTGCCAGCAGTTTCAACACACGCAATGAGCAGTTCTTC. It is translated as CASSFNTRNEQFF.

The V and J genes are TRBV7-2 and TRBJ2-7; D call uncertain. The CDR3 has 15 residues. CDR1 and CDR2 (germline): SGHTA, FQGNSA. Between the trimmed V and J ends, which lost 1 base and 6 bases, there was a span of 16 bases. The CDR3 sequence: CASSLVENLQSEQYF. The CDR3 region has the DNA TGTGCCAGCAGCTTAGTGGAAAACCTCCAGAGCGAGCAGTACTTC.

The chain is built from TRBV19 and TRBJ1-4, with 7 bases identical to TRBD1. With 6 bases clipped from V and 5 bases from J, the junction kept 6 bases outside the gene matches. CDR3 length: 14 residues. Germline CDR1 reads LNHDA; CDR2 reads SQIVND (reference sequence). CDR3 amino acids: CASRTGNANEKLFF. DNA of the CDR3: TGTGCCAGTAGGACAGGGAACGCGAATGAAAAACTGTTTTTT. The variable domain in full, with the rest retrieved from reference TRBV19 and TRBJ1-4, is DGGITQSPKYLFRKEGQNVTLSCEQNLNHDAMYWYRQDPGQGLRLIYYSQIVNDFQKGDIAEGYSVSREKKESFPLTVTSAQKNPTAFYLCASRTGNANEKLFFGSGTQLSVL.

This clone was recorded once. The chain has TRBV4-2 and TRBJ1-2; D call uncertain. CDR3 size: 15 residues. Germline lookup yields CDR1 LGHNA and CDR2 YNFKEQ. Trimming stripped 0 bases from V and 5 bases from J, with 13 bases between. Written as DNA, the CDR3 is TGTGCCAGCAGCCAAGATACGGGTGGAGGGTATGGCTACACCTTC. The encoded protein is CASSQDTGGGYGYTF.

CDR3 in DNA: TGTGCCAGCAGTTACGGAGAAAACTATGGCTACACCTTC. This translates into CASSYGENYGYTF. This rearrangement joins TRBV6-6 to TRBJ1-2; unclear D gene. Between the trimmed V and J ends, which lost 2 bases and 2 bases, there was a span of 6 bases. The CDR3 loop spans 13 amino acids. The germline V gene has CDR1 MNHNY and CDR2 SVGAGI (reference sequence).

The CDR3 nucleotides read TGTGCCAGCAGCTTGGCGGGAGGGCCATACGAGCAGTACTTC. Translating it yields CASSLAGGPYEQYF. This chain links TRBV5-8 with TRBJ2-7, with 8 bases aligning to TRBD2. The CDR3 covers 14 residues. Germline values: CDR1 SGHTS, CDR2 YDEGEE. V dropped 0 bases and J dropped 4; count of bases not matched to a gene: 3.

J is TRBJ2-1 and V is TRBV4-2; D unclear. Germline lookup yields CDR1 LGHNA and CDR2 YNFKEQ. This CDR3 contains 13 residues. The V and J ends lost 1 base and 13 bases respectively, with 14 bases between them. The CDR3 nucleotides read TGTGCCAGCAGCCAAGCGTTTGACGGCGAACAGTTCTTC. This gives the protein CASSQAFDGEQFF.

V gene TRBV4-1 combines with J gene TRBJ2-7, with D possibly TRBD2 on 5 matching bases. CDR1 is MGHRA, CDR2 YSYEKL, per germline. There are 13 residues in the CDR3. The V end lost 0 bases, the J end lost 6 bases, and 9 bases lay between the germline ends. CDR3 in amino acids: CASSQDRAGEQYF. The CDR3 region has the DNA TGCGCCAGCAGCCAAGATCGCGCGGGCGAGCAGTACTTC.

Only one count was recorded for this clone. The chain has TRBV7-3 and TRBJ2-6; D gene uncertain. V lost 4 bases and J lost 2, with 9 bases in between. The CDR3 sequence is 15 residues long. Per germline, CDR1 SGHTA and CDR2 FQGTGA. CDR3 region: CASSSPRPGANVLTF. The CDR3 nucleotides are TGTGCCAGCAGCTCGCCGCGGCCTGGGGCCAACGTCCTGACTTTC.

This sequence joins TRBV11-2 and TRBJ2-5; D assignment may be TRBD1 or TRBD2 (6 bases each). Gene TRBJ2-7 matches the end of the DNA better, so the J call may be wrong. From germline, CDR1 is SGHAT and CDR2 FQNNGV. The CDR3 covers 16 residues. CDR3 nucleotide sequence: TGTGCCAGCAGCTTGGAGGGACATCCGGGTTCCTACGAGCAGTACTTC. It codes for CASSLEGHPGSYEQYF.